There are many counts of the clone carrying this T cell receptor beta chain. In the authors' workflow: The assay estimated nucleated cells by amplifying reference gene primers. Repertoires were generated with immunoSEQ multiplex PCR, while TCRdb's copy carries only in-frame clones and drops some. The V and J calls and clone size were taken over from that table, and D and trimming were inferred from the DNA. Of 140,000 or so clones in the sample, approximately 90% were seen once. This record belongs to a study of blood T cell repertoires in COVID-19. Germline V gene data show CDR1 as MNHEY and CDR2 as SVGAGI. The length of the CDR3 is 13 residues. The V gene lost 4 bases and the J gene lost 5 bases, with 9 bases spanning the gap.

The chain employs TRBV6-5 and TRBJ1-5; D might be TRBD1 (5 bases). Sequencing used peripheral blood. This TCR came from a woman between 55 and 75 years old with active COVID-19. DNA for the CDR3: TGTGCCAGCAGTTGGGGAGGGGATCAGCCCCAGCATTTT. Translated: CASSWGGDQPQHF.